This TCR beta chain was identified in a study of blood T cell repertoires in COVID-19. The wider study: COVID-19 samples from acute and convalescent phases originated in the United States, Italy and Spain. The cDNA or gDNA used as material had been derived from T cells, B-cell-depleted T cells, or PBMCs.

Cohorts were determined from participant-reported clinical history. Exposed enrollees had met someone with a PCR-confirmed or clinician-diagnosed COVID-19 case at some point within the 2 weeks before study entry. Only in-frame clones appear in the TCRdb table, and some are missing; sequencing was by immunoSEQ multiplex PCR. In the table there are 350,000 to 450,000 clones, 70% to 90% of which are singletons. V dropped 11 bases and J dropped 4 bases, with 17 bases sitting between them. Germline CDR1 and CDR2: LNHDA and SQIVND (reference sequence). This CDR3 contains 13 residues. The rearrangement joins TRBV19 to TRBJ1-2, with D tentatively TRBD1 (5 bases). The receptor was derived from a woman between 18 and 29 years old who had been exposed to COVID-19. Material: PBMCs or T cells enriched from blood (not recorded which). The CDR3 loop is CAAGPPGGYGYTF. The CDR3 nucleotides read TGTGCCGCCGGGCCCCCGGGGGGCTATGGCTACACCTTC.